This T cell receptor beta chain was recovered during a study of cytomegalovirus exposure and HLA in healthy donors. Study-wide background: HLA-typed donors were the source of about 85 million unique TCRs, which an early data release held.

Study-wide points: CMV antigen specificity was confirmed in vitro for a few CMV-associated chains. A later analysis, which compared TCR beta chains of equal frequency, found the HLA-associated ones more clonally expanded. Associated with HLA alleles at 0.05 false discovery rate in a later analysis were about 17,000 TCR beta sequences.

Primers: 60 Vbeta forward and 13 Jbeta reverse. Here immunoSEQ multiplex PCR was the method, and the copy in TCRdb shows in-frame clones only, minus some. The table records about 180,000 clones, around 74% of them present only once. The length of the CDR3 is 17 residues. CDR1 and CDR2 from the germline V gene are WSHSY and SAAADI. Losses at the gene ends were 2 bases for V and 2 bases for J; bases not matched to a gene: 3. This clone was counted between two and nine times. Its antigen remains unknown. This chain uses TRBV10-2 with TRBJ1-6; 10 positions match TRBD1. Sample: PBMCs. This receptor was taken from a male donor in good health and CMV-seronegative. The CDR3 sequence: CASSEVGTGAYNSPLHF. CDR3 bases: TGCGCCAGCAGTGAGGTGGGGACAGGGGCCTATAATTCACCCCTCCACTTT.